This TCR beta chain was documented in a study of control samples from healthy donors and cancer patients. Profiling relied on immunoSEQ multiplex PCR, and the TCRdb table lists in-frame clones only, not all of them. The data contain around 200,000 clones, 90% to 95% of them seen just once; the ten biggest clones take up approximately 1.5%. Trimming cost V 0 bases and J 7 bases, with 16 bases left between them. This CDR3 is built from 17 residues. Looked up from germline, CDR1 is MNHEY and CDR2 is SMNVEV (reference sequence). The chain carries TRBV27 and TRBJ1-6; a possible D gene is TRBD1 (5 bases). This receptor was obtained from a man aged 45-65 years in good health. Sequencing was done on a sample of blood. This CDR3 reads CASSLSGGGLRNSPLHF. The CDR3 region has the DNA TGTGCCAGCAGTTTATCGGGGGGGGGACTGCGGAATTCACCCCTCCACTTT.